The clone carrying this T cell receptor beta chain was counted at least ten times. Specified time point: newly diagnosed GD, antithyroid drugs for less than 3 months. The TCR library was prepared using RNA isolated from PBMCs. Libraries of TCR beta came from iRepertoire HTBI primers plus Arm-PCR of CDR3 regions. TCRdb called the multiplex PCR reads again in MiXCR, with one record for every CDR3 protein. The sample shows 350,000 to 450,000 distinct CDR3 sequences, roughly a sixth of them seen only once. These data belong to a study of regulatory T cells in long-lasting Graves disease. Trimming removed 6 bases at V and 4 bases at J, with 12 bases between. The CDR3 is 13 residues long. CDR1 SQVTM and CDR2 ANQGSEA come from the germline V gene. The same data also went into a second study, on T cells in Graves' hyperthyroidism and ophthalmopathy.

This sequence was found in a man aged 40-49 years with Graves disease. The chain recombines TRBV29-1 with TRBJ2-2; D ambiguous. This specimen consisted of peripheral blood mononuclear cells (PBMCs), obtained at new diagnosis, from a patient treated with antithyroid drugs. CDR3 protein: CSVGLWGTGELFF. CDR3 in DNA: TGCAGCGTGGGGTTATGGGGCACCGGGGAGCTGTTTTTT.